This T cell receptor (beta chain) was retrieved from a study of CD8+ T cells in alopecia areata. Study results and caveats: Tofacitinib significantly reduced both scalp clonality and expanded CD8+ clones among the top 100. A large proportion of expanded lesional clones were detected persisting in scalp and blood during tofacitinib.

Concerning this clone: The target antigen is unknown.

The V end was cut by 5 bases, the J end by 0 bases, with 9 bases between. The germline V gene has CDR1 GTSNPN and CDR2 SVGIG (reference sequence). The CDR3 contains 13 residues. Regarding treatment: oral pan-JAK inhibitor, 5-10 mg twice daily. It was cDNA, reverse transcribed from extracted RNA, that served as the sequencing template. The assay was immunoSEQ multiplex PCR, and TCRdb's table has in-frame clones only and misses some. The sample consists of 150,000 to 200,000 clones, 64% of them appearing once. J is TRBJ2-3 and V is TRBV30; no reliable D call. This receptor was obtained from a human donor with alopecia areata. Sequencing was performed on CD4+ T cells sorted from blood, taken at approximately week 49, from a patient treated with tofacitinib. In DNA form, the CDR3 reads TGTGCCTGGGATCGACCCAGCACAGATACGCAGTATTTT. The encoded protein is CAWDRPSTDTQYF.